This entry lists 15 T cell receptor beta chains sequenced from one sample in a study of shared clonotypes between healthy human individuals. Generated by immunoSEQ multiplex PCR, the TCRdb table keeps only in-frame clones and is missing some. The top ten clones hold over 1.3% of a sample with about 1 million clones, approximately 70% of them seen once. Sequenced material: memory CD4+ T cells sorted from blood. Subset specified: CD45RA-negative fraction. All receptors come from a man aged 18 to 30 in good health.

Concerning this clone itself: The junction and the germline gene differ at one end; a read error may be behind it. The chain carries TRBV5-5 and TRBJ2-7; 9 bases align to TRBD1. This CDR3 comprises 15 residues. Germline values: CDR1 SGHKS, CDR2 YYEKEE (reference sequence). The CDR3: CASRPPGQGSNEQYF. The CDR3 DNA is TGTGCCAGCAGACCCCCGGGACAGGGCTCCAACGAGCAGTACTTC.

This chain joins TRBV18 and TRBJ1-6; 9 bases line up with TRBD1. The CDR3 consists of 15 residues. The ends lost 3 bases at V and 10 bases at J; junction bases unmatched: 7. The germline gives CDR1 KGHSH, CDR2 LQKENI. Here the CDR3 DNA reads TGTGCCAGCTCACCGTTACAGGGGGCATCCTCACCCCTCCACTTT. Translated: CASSPLQGASSPLHF.

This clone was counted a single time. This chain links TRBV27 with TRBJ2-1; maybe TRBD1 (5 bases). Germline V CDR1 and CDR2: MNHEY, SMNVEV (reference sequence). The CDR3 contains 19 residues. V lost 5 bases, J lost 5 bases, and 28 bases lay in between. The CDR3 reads CASSIGQGQQGALDNEQFF. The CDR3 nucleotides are TGTGCCAGCAGTATCGGACAAGGTCAACAAGGGGCTCTCGACAATGAGCAGTTCTTC.

CDR3 sequence: CSVTAGTGYGYTF. For the CDR3, the DNA is TGCAGCGTCACCGCCGGGACAGGGTACGGCTACACCTTC. V is TRBV29-1 and J is TRBJ1-2; 9 nucleotides line up with TRBD1. V gave up 6 bases and J gave up 8 bases; unmatched junction bases: 10. CDR1 is SQVTM and CDR2 is ANQGSEA in the germline V gene. The CDR3 covers 13 residues.

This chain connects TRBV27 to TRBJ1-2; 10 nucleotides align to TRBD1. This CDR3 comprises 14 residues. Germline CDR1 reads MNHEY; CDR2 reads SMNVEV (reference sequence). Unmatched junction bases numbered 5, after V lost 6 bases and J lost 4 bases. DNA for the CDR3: TGTGCCAGCAGACGACAGGGGGCTAGCTATGGCTACACCTTC. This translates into CASRRQGASYGYTF.

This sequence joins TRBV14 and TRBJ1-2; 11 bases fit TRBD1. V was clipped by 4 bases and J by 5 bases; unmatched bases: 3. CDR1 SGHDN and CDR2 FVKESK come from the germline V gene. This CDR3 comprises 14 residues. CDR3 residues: CASSRGQGGYGYTF. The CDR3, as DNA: TGTGCCAGCAGCCGGGGACAGGGGGGGTATGGCTACACCTTC. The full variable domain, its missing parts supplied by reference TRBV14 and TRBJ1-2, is EAGVTQFPSHSVIEKGQTVTLRCDPISGHDNLYWYRRVMGKEIKFLLHFVKESKQDESGMPNNRFLAERTGGTYSTLKVQPAELEDSGVYFCASSRGQGGYGYTFGSGTRLTVV.

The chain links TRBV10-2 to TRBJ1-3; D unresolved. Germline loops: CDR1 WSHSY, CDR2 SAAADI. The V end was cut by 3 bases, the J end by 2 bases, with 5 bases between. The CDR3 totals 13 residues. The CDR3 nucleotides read TGCGCCAGCAGTGACAGCCCTGGAAACACCATATATTTT. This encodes CASSDSPGNTIYF.

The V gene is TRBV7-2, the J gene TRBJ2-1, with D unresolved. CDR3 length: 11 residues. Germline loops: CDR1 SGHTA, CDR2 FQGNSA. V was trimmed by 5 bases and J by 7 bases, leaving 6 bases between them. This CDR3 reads CASSPRNEQFF. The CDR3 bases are TGTGCCAGCAGCCCACGGAATGAGCAGTTCTTC.

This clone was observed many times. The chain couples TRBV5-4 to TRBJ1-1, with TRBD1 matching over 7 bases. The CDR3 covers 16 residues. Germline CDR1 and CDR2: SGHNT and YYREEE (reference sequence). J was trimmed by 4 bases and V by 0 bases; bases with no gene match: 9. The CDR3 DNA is TGTGCCAGCAGCTTGGTCTCAGGGGGACCTATCACTGAAGCTTTCTTT. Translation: CASSLVSGGPITEAFF.

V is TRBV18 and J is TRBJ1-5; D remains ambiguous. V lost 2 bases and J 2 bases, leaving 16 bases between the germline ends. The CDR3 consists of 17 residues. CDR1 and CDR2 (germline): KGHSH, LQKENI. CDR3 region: CASSPSLVSGGNQPQHF. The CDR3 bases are TGTGCCAGCTCACCATCATTGGTTTCGGGAGGCAATCAGCCCCAGCATTTT.

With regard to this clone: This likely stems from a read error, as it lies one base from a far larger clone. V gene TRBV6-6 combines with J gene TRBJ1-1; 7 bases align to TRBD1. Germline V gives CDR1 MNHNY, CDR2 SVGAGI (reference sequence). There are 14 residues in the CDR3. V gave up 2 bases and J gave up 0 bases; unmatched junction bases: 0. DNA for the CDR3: TGTGCCAGCAGTTACGGGACAGTGAACACTGAAGCTTTCTTT. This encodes CASSYGTVNTEAFF.

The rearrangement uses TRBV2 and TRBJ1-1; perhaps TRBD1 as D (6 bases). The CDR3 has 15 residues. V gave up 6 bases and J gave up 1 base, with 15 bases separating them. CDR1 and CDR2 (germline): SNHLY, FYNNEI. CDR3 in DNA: TGTGCCAGCAGGGGAGGGGGACACACGAACACTGAAGCTTTCTTT. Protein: CASRGGGHTNTEAFF.

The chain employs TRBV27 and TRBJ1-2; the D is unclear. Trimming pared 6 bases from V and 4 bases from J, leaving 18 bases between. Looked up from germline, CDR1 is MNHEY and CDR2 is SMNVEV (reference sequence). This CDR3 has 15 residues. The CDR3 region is CASSRGGSGSYGYTF. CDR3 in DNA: TGTGCCAGCAGCCGGGGTGGATCAGGCAGCTATGGCTACACCTTC.

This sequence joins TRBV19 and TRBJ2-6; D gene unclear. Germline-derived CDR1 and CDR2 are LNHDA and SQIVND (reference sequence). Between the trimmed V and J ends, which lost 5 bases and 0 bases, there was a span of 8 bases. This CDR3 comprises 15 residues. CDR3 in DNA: TGTGCCAGTAGTCAGGATCGCTCTGGGGCCAACGTCCTGACTTTC. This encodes CASSQDRSGANVLTF.

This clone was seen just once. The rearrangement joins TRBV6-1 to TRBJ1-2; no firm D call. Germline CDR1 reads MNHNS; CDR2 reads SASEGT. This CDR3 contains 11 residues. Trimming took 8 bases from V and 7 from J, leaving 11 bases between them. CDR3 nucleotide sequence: TGTGCCAGCGGTGTCGGACCTGGCTACACCTTC. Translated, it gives CASGVGPGYTF.